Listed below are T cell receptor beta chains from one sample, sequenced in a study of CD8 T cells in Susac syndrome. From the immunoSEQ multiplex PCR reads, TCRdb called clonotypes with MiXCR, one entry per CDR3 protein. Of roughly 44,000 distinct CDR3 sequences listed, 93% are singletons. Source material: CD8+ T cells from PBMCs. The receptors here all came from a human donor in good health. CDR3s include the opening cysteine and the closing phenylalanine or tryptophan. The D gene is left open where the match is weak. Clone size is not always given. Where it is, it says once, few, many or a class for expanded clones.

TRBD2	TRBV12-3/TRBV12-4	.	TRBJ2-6	CASIGGRAFRANVLTF	TGTGCCAGCATCGGCGGGAGGGCCTTTCGGGCCAACGTCCTGACTTTC
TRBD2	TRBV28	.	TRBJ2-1	CASSPAGEYNEQFF	TGTGCCAGCAGCCCAGCGGGAGAGTACAATGAGCAGTTCTTC
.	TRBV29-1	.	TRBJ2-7	CSVEGEGSYEQYF	TGCAGCGTTGAAGGCGAAGGCTCCTACGAGCAGTACTTC
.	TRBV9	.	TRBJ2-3	CASSSPYEDTQYF	TGTGCCAGCAGCTCCCCCTACGAAGATACGCAGTATTTT
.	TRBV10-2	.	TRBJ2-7	CASSGRNYEQYF	TGCGCCAGCAGTGGCCGGAACTACGAGCAGTACTTC
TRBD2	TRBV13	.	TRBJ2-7	CASSLGGPGLAGVWEQYF	TGTGCCAGCAGCTTAGGGGGCCCGGGACTAGCGGGAGTGTGGGAGCAGTACTTC
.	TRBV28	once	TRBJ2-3	CASSGGAAPTDTQYF	TGTGCCAGCAGTGGCGGGGCTGCTCCCACAGATACGCAGTATTTT
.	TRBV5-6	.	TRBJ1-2	CASSLEAGSANYGYTF	TGTGCCAGCAGCTTGGAAGCAGGGTCAGCTAACTATGGCTACACCTTC
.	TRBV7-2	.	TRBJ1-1	CASSYGTQNTEAFF	TGTGCCAGCAGCTACGGGACACAGAACACTGAAGCTTTCTTT
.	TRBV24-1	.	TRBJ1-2	CATSDFDGGNGYGYTF	TGTGCCACCAGTGATTTCGACGGGGGTAACGGCTATGGCTACACCTTC
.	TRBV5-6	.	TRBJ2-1	CASSLLADDYNEQFF	TGTGCCAGCAGCTTGTTAGCGGACGACTACAATGAGCAGTTCTTC
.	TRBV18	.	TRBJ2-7	CASSREAFQNEQYF	TGTGCCAGCTCAAGAGAAGCCTTTCAGAACGAGCAGTACTTC
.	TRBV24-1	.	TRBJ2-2	CATSDPTSWSTGELFF	TGTGCCACCAGTGACCCGACGAGCTGGAGCACCGGGGAGCTGTTTTTT
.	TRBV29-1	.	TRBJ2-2	CSVGLDTGELFF	TGCAGCGTGGGGTTGGACACCGGGGAGCTGTTTTTT
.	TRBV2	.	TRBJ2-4	CASSVSGEDDIQYF	TGTGCCAGCAGTGTTTCGGGGGAGGACGACATTCAGTACTTC
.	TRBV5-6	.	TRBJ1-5	CASSLGDSGQNQPQHF	TGTGCCAGCAGCTTGGGGGATTCCGGCCAAAATCAGCCCCAGCATTTT
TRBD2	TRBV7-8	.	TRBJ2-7	CASSTSGISYEQYF	TGTGCCAGCAGCACTAGCGGGATCTCCTACGAGCAGTACTTC
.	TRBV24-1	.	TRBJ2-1	CATSEEQSYNEQFF	TGTGCCACCAGTGAAGAACAGTCCTACAATGAGCAGTTCTTC
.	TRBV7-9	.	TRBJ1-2	CASSSTGWSVGGYTF	TGTGCCAGCAGCTCCACAGGGTGGAGTGTGGGAGGCTACACCTTC
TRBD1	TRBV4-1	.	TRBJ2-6	CASSPPPGQGTSGANVLTF	TGCGCCAGCAGCCCCCCGCCTGGACAGGGAACCTCTGGGGCCAACGTCCTGACTTTC
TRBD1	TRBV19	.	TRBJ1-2	CASSIEGQGNYGYTF	TGTGCCAGTAGTATCGAGGGACAGGGGAACTATGGCTACACCTTC
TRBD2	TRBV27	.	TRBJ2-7	CASSLGASGTSYEQYF	TGTGCCAGCAGTTTAGGTGCTAGCGGTACCTCCTACGAGCAGTACTTC
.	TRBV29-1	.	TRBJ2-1	CSVEVLTASSYNEQFF	TGCAGCGTTGAAGTCCTGACGGCGAGCTCCTACAATGAGCAGTTCTTC
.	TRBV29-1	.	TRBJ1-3	CSVAVVETGNTIYF	TGCAGCGTGGCCGTGGTCGAGACTGGAAACACCATATATTTT
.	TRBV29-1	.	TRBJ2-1	CSVEWSGVGEQFF	TGCAGCGTTGAATGGAGCGGTGTGGGTGAGCAGTTCTTC
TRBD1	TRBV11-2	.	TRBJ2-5	CASSQGQTLETQYF	TGTGCCAGCAGCCAGGGACAGACCTTGGAGACCCAGTACTTC
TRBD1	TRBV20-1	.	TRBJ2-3	CSARQGASTDTQYF	TGCAGTGCTCGACAGGGGGCTAGCACAGATACGCAGTATTTT
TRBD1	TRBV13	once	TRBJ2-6	CASSGQGGGSGANVLTF	TGTGCCAGCAGCGGACAGGGGGGGGGCTCTGGGGCCAACGTCCTGACTTTC
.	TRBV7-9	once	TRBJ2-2	CASSPSLGAGELFF	TGTGCCAGCAGCCCCAGCTTGGGTGCCGGGGAGCTGTTTTTT
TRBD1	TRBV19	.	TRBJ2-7	CASSIVLQGQSSYEQYF	TGTGCCAGTAGTATAGTCCTACAGGGACAGAGCTCCTACGAGCAGTACTTC
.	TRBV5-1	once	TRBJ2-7	CASSFTYSYEQYF	TGCGCCAGCAGCTTTACGTACTCCTACGAGCAGTACTTC
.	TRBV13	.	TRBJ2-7	CASSLRGLGQQYF	TGTGCCAGCAGCTTAAGAGGCCTGGGGCAGCAGTACTTC
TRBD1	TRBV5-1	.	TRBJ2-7	CASSTDRVYEQYF	TGCGCCAGCAGCACGGACAGGGTCTACGAGCAGTACTTC
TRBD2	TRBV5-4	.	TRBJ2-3	CASSLSGRALDTQYF	TGTGCCAGCAGCTTGAGCGGGAGGGCCTTAGATACGCAGTATTTT
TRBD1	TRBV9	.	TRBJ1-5	CASSSQGRGYSNQPQHF	TGTGCCAGCAGCTCACAGGGGCGAGGTTATAGCAATCAGCCCCAGCATTTT
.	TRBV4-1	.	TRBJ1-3	CASTEFLGTGNTIYF	TGCGCCAGCACCGAATTCTTGGGGACTGGAAACACCATATATTTT
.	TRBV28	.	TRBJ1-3	CASGVGVDGNTIYF	TGTGCCAGCGGAGTTGGGGTGGATGGAAACACCATATATTTT
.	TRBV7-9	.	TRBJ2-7	CASTDGSYEQYF	TGTGCCAGTACAGACGGATCCTACGAGCAGTACTTC
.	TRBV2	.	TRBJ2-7	CASRGLYEQYF	TGTGCCAGCAGGGGACTCTACGAGCAGTACTTC
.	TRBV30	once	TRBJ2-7	CAWSPNLYEQYF	TGTGCCTGGAGTCCCAATCTCTACGAGCAGTACTTC
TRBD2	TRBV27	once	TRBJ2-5	CASSSGTSGKETQYF	TGTGCCAGCAGTTCCGGGACTAGCGGGAAAGAGACCCAGTACTTC
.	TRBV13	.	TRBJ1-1	CASSFKTEAFF	TGTGCCAGCAGCTTCAAAACTGAAGCTTTCTTT
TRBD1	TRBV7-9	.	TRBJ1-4	CASISTGRNEKLFF	TGTGCCAGCATCTCGACAGGGCGGAATGAAAAACTGTTTTTT
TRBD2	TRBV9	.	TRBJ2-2	CASSAGRDPSTGELFF	TGTGCCAGCAGCGCAGGGAGGGACCCCTCGACCGGGGAGCTGTTTTTT
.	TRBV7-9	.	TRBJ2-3	CASRGEFLDTQYF	TGTGCCAGCAGGGGAGAATTCCTAGATACGCAGTATTTT
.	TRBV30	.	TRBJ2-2	CAWSEAMPQPGELFF	TGTGCCTGGAGTGAGGCTATGCCCCAACCCGGGGAGCTGTTTTTT
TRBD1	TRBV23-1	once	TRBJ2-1	CASTDRGIEDEQFF	TGCGCCAGCACGGACAGGGGCATAGAGGATGAGCAGTTCTTC
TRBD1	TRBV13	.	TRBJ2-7	CASSTRQGYYEQYF	TGTGCCAGCAGCACCCGACAGGGGTACTACGAGCAGTACTTC
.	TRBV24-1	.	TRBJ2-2	CATSDLVDTGELFF	TGTGCCACCAGTGATTTGGTGGACACCGGGGAGCTGTTTTTT
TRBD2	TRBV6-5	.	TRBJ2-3	CASSYFFPAGLTDTQYF	TGTGCCAGCAGTTACTTTTTCCCAGCGGGATTGACAGATACGCAGTATTTT
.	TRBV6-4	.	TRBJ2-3	CASSDSAGSTDTQYF	TGTGCCAGCAGTGACTCGGCAGGGTCCACAGATACGCAGTATTTT
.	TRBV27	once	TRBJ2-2	CASSYSTWEGSGELFF	TGTGCCAGCAGTTATTCGACATGGGAAGGGTCCGGGGAGCTGTTTTTT
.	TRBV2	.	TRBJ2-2	CASTWTVPSGELFF	TGTGCCAGCACCTGGACTGTGCCGAGCGGGGAGCTGTTTTTT